This T cell receptor beta chain was captured by sequencing in a study of molecular identifiers for immune sequencing clone quantification. Study as a whole: Replicates split RNA from approximately 20,000 or 100,000 naive CD8 cells five ways, and the researchers sequenced four portions.

This clonotype was seen repeatedly, ten times or more. As yet, its antigen is unknown. CD8+CD4-CCR7+CD45RA+ cells were sorted as naive CD8 T cells. Preparation methods for the bulk TCR libraries were those previously described, with listed TCR primers. TCRdb called the PCR reads again in MiXCR, with one record for every CDR3 protein. The sample gives about 300,000 distinct CDR3 sequences, 20% to 25% of which show up once; approximately 0.85% is in the top ten. Study-wide points: Barcode-sharing identical TCR molecules could underestimate highly expanded clone sizes.

This TCR came from a human donor in good health. Some libraries in this study had Jurkat cell RNA spiked in. Sequenced input: naive CD8+ T cells from blood, with Jurkat cell RNA spiked in. Noted subset: FACS-sorted CD8+CD4-CCR7+CD45RA+ naive T cells.

CDR3 protein: CASSPGDVGYEQYF. The CDR3 nucleotides read TGTGCCAGCAGCCCCGGGGACGTCGGGTACGAGCAGTACTTC. The chain links TRBV7-2 to TRBJ2-7; either TRBD1 or TRBD2 may fit D (5 bases each). The CDR3 spans 14 residues. Trimming shortened V by 5 bases and J by 4 bases, and 15 bases separated the two germline ends. Germline CDR1 is SGHTA and CDR2 is FQGNSA.